These T cell receptor beta chains were read from a single sample in a study of blood T cell repertoires in COVID-19. The protocol was immunoSEQ multiplex PCR, while the TCRdb copy is restricted to in-frame clones and leaves out a portion. The sample includes about 400,000 clones, roughly 89% of them seen just once. The sample was PBMCs or T cells enriched from blood (not recorded which). Receptors originate from a woman aged 25 to 39 who had recovered from COVID-19. Both conserved end residues are part of each CDR3. The order of the fields is V gene, D gene, clone size, J gene, CDR3 protein, CDR3 DNA. The D gene is left open where the match is weak. Clone size is not always given. Where it is, it says once, few, many or a class for expanded clones.

>TRBV3-1/TRBV3-2|TRBD2|NA|TRBJ2-1
CASRISGRSYNEQFF
TGTGCCAGCAGAATTAGCGGGAGGTCCTACAATGAGCAGTTCTTC
>TRBV6-2/TRBV6-3|NA|once|TRBJ1-2
CASSPGNSGYGYTF
TGTGCCAGCAGTCCAGGGAATTCCGGCTATGGCTACACCTTC
>TRBV6-1|NA|NA|TRBJ2-7
CASSEATGFEQYF
TGTGCCAGCAGTGAGGCCACAGGGTTCGAGCAGTACTTC
>TRBV7-6|TRBD2|NA|TRBJ2-3
CASSSWTSGGALTDTQYF
TGTGCCAGCAGCTCCTGGACTAGCGGGGGGGCTTTAACAGATACGCAGTATTTT
>TRBV3-1/TRBV3-2|NA|NA|TRBJ2-3
CASSQERGSYGITDTQYF
TGTGCCAGCAGCCAAGAAAGAGGTTCTTACGGGATCACAGATACGCAGTATTTT
>TRBV6-1|TRBD2|NA|TRBJ2-1
CASSDRGLAGTPLYNEQFF
TGTGCCAGCAGTGACCGCGGACTAGCGGGAACACCTCTCTACAATGAGCAGTTCTTC
>TRBV9|NA|NA|TRBJ1-6
CASSVATGRPSPLHF
TGTGCCAGCAGCGTAGCTACAGGTCGGCCTTCACCCCTCCACTTT
>TRBV5-1|TRBD2|NA|TRBJ2-1
CASSFGGRAFFDEQFF
TGCGCCAGCAGCTTCGGCGGGAGGGCCTTCTTCGATGAGCAGTTCTTC
>TRBV7-9|TRBD2|NA|TRBJ2-1
CASSLLAGGPNEQFF
TGTGCCAGCAGCTTACTAGCGGGGGGGCCCAATGAGCAGTTCTTC
>TRBV24-1|NA|NA|TRBJ1-2
CATSVDSAYGYTF
TGTGCCACCAGTGTCGACAGCGCCTATGGCTACACCTTC
>TRBV19|NA|NA|TRBJ2-5
CASSIQSEQQETQYF
TGTGCCAGTAGTATACAGAGCGAGCAACAAGAGACCCAGTACTTC
>TRBV29-1|NA|NA|TRBJ2-1
CSVERWQGSNEQFF
TGCAGCGTTGAGAGGTGGCAGGGCAGCAATGAGCAGTTCTTC
>TRBV10-2|NA|NA|TRBJ2-7
CASSDTFGPSYEQYF
TGCGCCAGCAGTGACACCTTCGGTCCTTCCTACGAGCAGTACTTC